The rows below give T cell receptor beta chains drawn from one sample of a study of CD8 T cells in ankylosing spondylitis. TCRdb reanalysed the 5' RACE reads using MiXCR and keeps one entry per CDR3 protein. The profile shows roughly 450,000 distinct CDR3 sequences, roughly 26% of them singletons. Sequencing input: blood, either unsorted or a sorted T cell fraction (not recorded which). The receptors here all came from a male donor with ankylosing spondylitis. The CDR3 runs from the conserved cysteine through the conserved F or W. Each record gives: clone size, J gene, V gene, D gene, CDR3 protein, CDR3 DNA. D genes are given only for firm matches. The size field is filled for only some rows; it gives once, few, many or a size class.

-,TRBJ2-4,TRBV18,TRBD2,CASSPRLAGGGNIQYF,TGTGCCAGCTCACCCCGACTAGCGGGAGGTGGAAACATTCAGTACTTC
-,TRBJ1-1,TRBV6-6,-,CASSYSSGVVAFF,TGTGCCAGCAGTTACTCGTCCGGGGTGGTAGCTTTCTTT
few,TRBJ2-3,TRBV15,-,CATSRDRLTKDTQYF,TGTGCCACCAGCAGAGATCGGCTGACAAAGGATACGCAGTATTTT
few,TRBJ1-1,TRBV12-3/TRBV12-4,-,CASSLRVWADTEAFF,TGTGCCAGCAGTTTAAGGGTCTGGGCTGACACTGAAGCTTTCTTT
few,TRBJ1-4,TRBV3-1,-,CASSLKGAEKLFF,TGTGCCAGCAGCCTTAAAGGGGCTGAAAAACTGTTTTTT
-,TRBJ2-1,TRBV10-3,-,CAIRKAGPSYNEQFF,TGTGCCATCAGAAAAGCGGGCCCCTCCTACAATGAGCAGTTCTTC
few,TRBJ2-1,TRBV14,-,CASSQDRRGRFF,TGTGCCAGCAGCCAAGATAGGAGGGGGAGGTTCTTC
-,TRBJ2-2,TRBV29-1,-,CSVPIGSNTGELFF,TGCAGCGTTCCCATCGGATCGAACACCGGGGAGCTGTTTTTT
few,TRBJ2-2,TRBV5-1,TRBD2,CASSLEREGRYTGELFF,TGCGCCAGCAGCTTGGAGCGGGAGGGCCGTTACACCGGGGAGCTGTTTTTT
few,TRBJ2-7,TRBV5-1,TRBD2,CASSGSPGTSSVYEQYF,TGCGCCAGCAGCGGGAGCCCCGGGACTAGCAGTGTATACGAGCAGTACTTC
-,TRBJ2-7,TRBV20-1,TRBD2,CSAQSSSGRANYEQYF,TGCAGTGCCCAATCCTCTAGCGGGAGGGCTAACTACGAGCAGTACTTC
few,TRBJ1-5,TRBV7-8,TRBD1,CASSPGQPNQPQHF,TGTGCCAGCAGCCCGGGACAGCCGAATCAGCCCCAGCATTTT
-,TRBJ1-3,TRBV12-3/TRBV12-4,-,CASSVHQGTGNTIYF,TGTGCCAGCAGTGTACACCAGGGAACTGGAAACACCATATATTTT
few,TRBJ2-1,TRBV24-1,-,CATSDLRDPSNEQFF,TGTGCCACCAGTGACCTCCGGGATCCCTCTAATGAGCAGTTCTTC
-,TRBJ1-5,TRBV20-1,-,CSALGQHSNQPQHF,TGCAGTGCCCTAGGACAGCATAGCAATCAGCCCCAGCATTTT
-,TRBJ1-3,TRBV7-2,TRBD1,CASTPDRGNSGNTIYF,TGTGCCAGCACCCCGGACAGGGGGAACTCTGGAAACACCATATATTTT
-,TRBJ2-5,TRBV29-1,TRBD1,CSVTTQGQETQYF,TGCAGCGTTACTACACAGGGGCAAGAGACCCAGTACTTC
-,TRBJ1-5,TRBV24-1,-,CATSPGGGNQPQHF,TGTGCCACCAGTCCAGGAGGAGGCAATCAGCCCCAGCATTTT
-,TRBJ2-5,TRBV4-2,TRBD2,CASSQDNGRAVETQYF,TGTGCCAGCAGCCAAGATAACGGGAGGGCCGTGGAGACCCAGTACTTC
-,TRBJ2-5,TRBV7-2,TRBD2,CASSLPRQLAGQETQYF,TGTGCCAGCAGCTTACCCCGGCAACTAGCGGGTCAAGAGACCCAGTACTTC
few,TRBJ2-1,TRBV5-6,-,CASSFGGTSYNEQFF,TGTGCCAGCAGCTTTGGGGGGACGTCCTACAATGAGCAGTTCTTC
many,TRBJ2-3,TRBV6-1,TRBD2,CASSEVAGGTDTQYF,TGTGCCAGCAGTGAGGTAGCGGGGGGCACAGATACGCAGTATTTT
few,TRBJ2-6,TRBV4-2,-,CASSQDKDRTGANVLTF,TGTGCCAGCAGCCAAGATAAAGACAGGACTGGGGCCAACGTCCTGACTTTC
few,TRBJ1-5,TRBV20-1,-,CSARDSGADQPQHF,TGCAGTGCTAGAGATTCGGGGGCAGATCAGCCCCAGCATTTT
-,TRBJ1-1,TRBV4-2,TRBD1,CASSLTGTGGNEAFF,TGTGCCAGCAGCCTAACCGGGACAGGGGGAAATGAAGCTTTCTTT
-,TRBJ1-2,TRBV24-1,-,CATSSKGMGYTF,TGTGCCACCAGTTCAAAGGGGATGGGCTACACCTTC
-,TRBJ1-2,TRBV6-6,-,CASRETEVYGYTF,TGTGCCAGCAGGGAGACAGAAGTCTATGGCTACACCTTC
few,TRBJ2-2,TRBV5-1,TRBD2,CASSFLGGRATGELFF,TGCGCCAGCAGCTTCTTGGGCGGGAGAGCCACCGGGGAGCTGTTTTTT
-,TRBJ1-1,TRBV5-6,-,CASSFAPGGTEAFF,TGTGCCAGCAGCTTTGCCCCTGGAGGCACTGAAGCTTTCTTT
-,TRBJ2-7,TRBV7-9,-,CASSLNSPSDEQYF,TGTGCCAGCAGCTTAAACAGTCCCTCGGACGAGCAGTACTTC
few,TRBJ2-5,TRBV29-1,TRBD2,CSVDTSGSVETQYF,TGCAGCGTTGATACTAGCGGGAGTGTAGAGACCCAGTACTTC
many,TRBJ2-1,TRBV12-3/TRBV12-4,-,CASSGLGDEQFF,TGTGCCAGCAGTGGCCTCGGGGATGAGCAGTTCTTC
few,TRBJ1-4,TRBV28,TRBD1,CASSPQGQGNEKLFF,TGTGCCAGCAGTCCCCAGGGACAGGGAAATGAAAAACTGTTTTTT
-,TRBJ1-1,TRBV10-3,-,CAITPGTENTEAFF,TGTGCCATCACCCCGGGGACGGAGAACACTGAAGCTTTCTTT
medium-sized,TRBJ2-1,TRBV7-9,TRBD2,CASSLALAGTYNEQFF,TGTGCCAGCAGCTTAGCACTAGCGGGGACCTACAATGAGCAGTTCTTC
few,TRBJ1-2,TRBV29-1,-,CSVEPSRGAYGYTF,TGCAGCGTTGAACCTTCCAGGGGTGCTTATGGCTACACCTTC
many,TRBJ2-7,TRBV10-3,-,CAISPTPELEQYF,TGTGCCATCAGCCCAACCCCAGAGCTCGAGCAGTACTTC
few,TRBJ1-6,TRBV11-2,-,CASSFPHGRVDSPLHF,TGTGCCAGCAGCTTTCCCCACGGGCGGGTCGACTCACCCCTCCACTTT
-,TRBJ2-3,TRBV20-1,-,CSARDRREATDTQYF,TGCAGTGCTAGAGATAGAAGGGAGGCTACAGATACGCAGTATTTT
few,TRBJ2-3,TRBV10-3,-,CAISPLGVGDTQYF,TGTGCCATCAGCCCCTTGGGGGTAGGAGATACGCAGTATTTT
few,TRBJ1-2,TRBV14,TRBD1,CASSRGTGHYGYTF,TGTGCCAGCAGCCGCGGGACAGGGCACTATGGCTACACCTTC
-,TRBJ1-2,TRBV24-1,TRBD1,CATSDSATGGGYTF,TGTGCCACCAGTGATTCGGCGACAGGGGGAGGCTACACCTTC
-,TRBJ2-3,TRBV20-1,TRBD2,CSASGTSGRESNTQYF,TGCAGTGCATCCGGGACTAGCGGGAGGGAGTCAAATACGCAGTATTTT
many,TRBJ2-7,TRBV29-1,-,CSGGTASYEQYF,TGCAGCGGGGGGACGGCCTCCTACGAGCAGTACTTC
-,TRBJ1-6,TRBV27,-,CASSLSWQNPTLHF,TGTGCCAGCAGTTTATCGTGGCAAAACCCTACCCTCCACTTT
many,TRBJ1-3,TRBV20-1,-,CSAREAGSGNTIYF,TGCAGTGCTAGAGAGGCGGGCTCTGGAAACACCATATATTTT
few,TRBJ2-1,TRBV6-1,TRBD2,CASMRTGGNEQFF,TGTGCCAGCATGAGAACGGGAGGCAATGAGCAGTTCTTC
-,TRBJ1-2,TRBV6-1,-,CASRTTYQGWDGYTF,TGTGCCAGCAGAACCACTTACCAGGGGTGGGATGGCTACACCTTC
-,TRBJ2-7,TRBV20-1,-,CSTWTAPYEQYF,TGCAGTACCTGGACAGCTCCCTACGAGCAGTACTTC
few,TRBJ2-3,TRBV11-2,-,CASSAIRGSADTQYF,TGTGCCAGCAGCGCCATCAGGGGTAGCGCAGATACGCAGTATTTT
-,TRBJ2-2,TRBV15,-,CATSRDLLSGELFF,TGTGCCACCAGCAGAGATCTACTCAGCGGGGAGCTGTTTTTT
few,TRBJ2-3,TRBV29-1,-,CSAASTDTQYF,TGCAGCGCCGCTAGCACAGATACGCAGTATTTT
few,TRBJ1-1,TRBV4-1,-,CASSQARGTEAFF,TGCGCCAGCAGCCAAGCCCGGGGAACTGAAGCTTTCTTT
few,TRBJ2-3,TRBV12-3/TRBV12-4,TRBD2,CASTKGLAGTDTQYF,TGTGCCAGCACAAAGGGACTAGCGGGGACCGATACGCAGTATTTT
few,TRBJ1-1,TRBV7-2,-,CASSLGTGRANTEAFF,TGTGCCAGCAGCTTAGGGACCGGGAGGGCGAACACTGAAGCTTTCTTT
few,TRBJ1-2,TRBV5-1,-,CASSPDGSNYGYTF,TGCGCCAGCAGCCCCGACGGGAGTAACTATGGCTACACCTTC